This entry lists 8 T cell receptor beta chains sequenced from one sample in a study of a mutant IDH1 vaccine in newly diagnosed glioma. As to time point: week 35, safety follow-up. Each dose delivered 300 ug of mutant IDH1 20-mer peptide subcutaneously with imiquimod. The antigens these receptors bind are not known. Assay used: immunoSEQ multiplex PCR; TCRdb lists only in-frame clones, some missing. The sample gives about 32,000 clones, around 84% of which show up once; over 6% is in the top ten. The sequences come from PBMCs, collected from a glioma patient whose treatment included an IDH1 peptide vaccine. All receptors come from a woman aged 18-29 years with glioma.

V gene TRBV7-8 combines with J gene TRBJ1-4; D ambiguous. Trimming left V 1 base short and J 0 bases short, with 6 bases between. The CDR3 has 15 residues. Germline CDR1 SGHVS, CDR2 FQNEAQ. CDR3 nucleotides: TGTGCCAGCAGCTTAGGAAGGGCAACTAATGAAAAACTGTTTTTT. Its translation: CASSLGRATNEKLFF.

The chain uses TRBV21-1 and TRBJ2-2; TRBD2 is the table's D call, not checked against the DNA. TRBV21-1 is reported as a pseudogene. The CDR3 has 15 residues. As DNA, the CDR3 is TGTGCCAGCAGCAAAGTCGAATTACGGGTGGGGGAGCTGTTTTTT. Amino acid sequence: CASSKVELRVGELFF.

The chain couples TRBV18 to TRBJ1-1, with D unclear. Germline-derived CDR1 and CDR2 are KGHSH and LQKENI. V shed 3 bases and J shed 3 bases, with 17 bases lying between them. This CDR3 has 16 amino acids. The CDR3 DNA is TGTGCCAGCTCACCGAGAATAGGTCAGTCTTACACTGAAGCTTTCTTT. It encodes CASSPRIGQSYTEAFF.

V is TRBV28 and J is TRBJ2-7; unclear D gene. V was shortened by 6 bases and J by 2 bases, with 11 bases between the two germline ends. Germline-derived CDR1 and CDR2 are MDHEN and SYDVKM. CDR3 size: 13 residues. CDR3 DNA: TGTGCCAGCAGGGGCCTTTCGACCTACGAGCAGTACTTC. This gives the protein CASRGLSTYEQYF.

The chain employs TRBV6-5 and TRBJ2-5; D might be TRBD1 (6 bases). V was shortened by 5 bases and J by 3 bases, with 13 bases between the two germline ends. The CDR3 runs to 14 residues. CDR1 is MNHEY, CDR2 SVGAGI, per germline. CDR3 nucleotide sequence: TGTGCCAGCAGTCCCCAGACAGGAGAAGAGACCCAGTACTTC. This translates into CASSPQTGEETQYF.

The rearrangement joins TRBV30 to TRBJ2-3; no firm D call. CDR3 length: 13 amino acids. CDR1 GTSNPN and CDR2 SVGIG come from the germline V gene (reference sequence). Between the trimmed V and J ends, which lost 0 bases and 0 bases, there was a span of 4 bases. CDR3 coding DNA: TGTGCCTGGAGTGTGTGGAGCACAGATACGCAGTATTTT. The encoded protein is CAWSVWSTDTQYF.

There are a few counts of this clone. The J gene is TRBJ2-7, the V gene TRBV2; 7 bases match TRBD2. Germline values: CDR1 SNHLY, CDR2 FYNNEI. After removal of 4 bases from V and 3 bases from J, the junction contained 0 bases not matched to a gene. The CDR3 has 12 amino acids. CDR3 nucleotide sequence: TGTGCCAGCAGTGGGGACTACTACGAGCAGTACTTC. It translates to CASSGDYYEQYF.

The table lists this clone with a count of one. The chain recombines TRBV7-9 with TRBJ1-5; tentative D call: TRBD1 (6 bases). Deletions cut 5 bases from V and 9 bases from J, with 14 bases between. The germline V gene has CDR1 SEHNR and CDR2 FQNEAQ (reference sequence). This CDR3 is built from 13 residues. This CDR3 reads CASSQQGGGPQHF. The CDR3 nucleotides are TGTGCCAGCAGCCAACAGGGAGGTGGGCCCCAGCATTTT.